This T cell receptor (beta chain) appears in the sequencing data of a study of blood T cells in healthy people across ages. The trim removed 3 bases at V and 2 bases at J, leaving 3 bases unmatched. Germline values: CDR1 SGDLS, CDR2 YYNGEE. The CDR3 is 16 amino acids. The second PCR ran about 6 to 12 cycles with a sample-barcoded 5' primer and J-beta primers. TCRdb reanalysed the 5' RACE reads using MiXCR and keeps one entry per CDR3 protein. The table includes around 1.7 million distinct CDR3 sequences, 28% detected once. The individuals who served as donors were healthy Caucasians living in Russia, aged about 6 to 95. Points on this clonotype: Its antigen is as yet unknown.

Study observations and caveats: Calculation of diversity from one million T cells yielded estimates considered to be underestimates. Per-million-T-cell TCR beta diversity fell roughly linearly with age.

The V gene is TRBV9, the J gene TRBJ2-2, with 11 nucleotides matching TRBD2. This TCR derives from a woman aged 25 to 39 in good health. The sequenced sample consisted of blood. The chain's CDR3 is CASSALAGGNTGELFF. The CDR3 DNA follows: TGTGCCAGCAGCGCTCTAGCGGGGGGTAACACCGGGGAGCTGTTTTTT.